This T cell receptor beta chain is drawn from a study of PD-1 blockade in classical Hodgkin lymphoma (dated by TCRdb to between 2020 and 2021). Study-wide context: Nivolumab dosing was 3 mg/kg intravenously every 2 weeks, continuing until either disease progression or unacceptable toxicity. A peripheral blood immune signature of response to PD-1 blockade in classical Hodgkin lymphoma was defined using TCR beta sequencing and CyTOF.

By how much of the sample it makes up, this clone is medium-sized (0.01 to 0.1%). Its specific antigen is unknown. Per-nucleotide qualities are absent, and no much larger clonotype sits a single base away. The time point tag for this specimen amounts to: cycle 1 day 1 (C1D1), immediately before nivolumab initiation. Every trial patient had relapsed after autologous stem cell transplantation, and cohorts A, B and C differed in prior brentuximab vedotin exposure. The trial cohort was composed of about 54 patients with relapsed/refractory classical Hodgkin lymphoma, for whom complete response, partial response or progressive disease was recorded as best overall response. Trial patients were treated with single-agent nivolumab in the multi-cohort phase II CheckMate 205 trial. An independent review committee assessed best overall response by applying the 2007 International Working Group response criteria. PBMCs from the trial were collected at three points: immediately before nivolumab initiation (C1D1), and during therapy at cycle 2 day 1 and cycle 4 day 1. After peripheral blood was drawn into 8 mL Vacutainer Cell Preparation Tubes, PBMCs were isolated by centrifugation and then cryopreserved.

The CDR3 goes from the cysteine to the phenylalanine over 13 residues. CDR3 DNA only is kept here, 39 bases in frame from base 1. CDR1 is given as SGHVS and CDR2 as FQNEAQ, both from the germline V gene. Between the V and J ends, shortened by 4 bases and 8 bases respectively, the junction contains 11 bases. Genomic DNA was isolated using the Qiagen DNeasy kit from unsorted PBMCs as well as from negatively selected CD4+ and CD8+ fractions. Using primers that anneal to V and J segments, immunoSEQ multiplex PCR amplified the TCR beta CDR3 regions. Amplification bias was minimized using a synthetic immune receptor repertoire, and residual bias was removed computationally after sequencing. Under the source paper's analysis protocol: Repertoire diversity was quantified as the Shannon entropy index using custom Python scripts. Unsorted, CD4+ and CD8+ repertoires were analyzed separately, except in combined analyses where CD4+ and CD8+ sequences were merged in silico. Clonal expansion was defined as at least a 2-fold frequency increase after treatment relative to C1D1, with a pseudocount of 0.5 for undetected baseline clones. Clones with 0 or 1 copy at C1D1 were defined as singleton clones, while clones with 2 or more copies were defined as non-singleton clones. Clones expanded in unsorted samples were annotated as CD4+, CD8+ or unknown by matching protein sequences in sorted samples from the same patient. Wilcoxon tests on paired samples were used to test diversity changes from C1D1 to C4D1. TCRdb took this table from immuneACCESS and kept in-frame rearrangements with V and J called. Such tables lack part of the clones; where checked against another copy, unresolved V genes explain under half of the gap, and the rest is unexplained. The V and J calls and clone size are taken from that table; D and trimming were inferred from the DNA. A total of 46,000 or so clones appear in this sample, roughly 90% of them only once. The biggest ten clones account for roughly 10% of the sample.

Findings and caveats that apply to the study as a whole: Lower diversity was seen in patients whose nivolumab began less than 1 year after ASCT, and these patients were left out of later analyses so that immune reconstitution would not confound the results. Trial patients achieving complete response had baseline diversity similar to newly diagnosed patients, whereas partial responders and progressors had significantly lower diversity. A significant rise by C4D1 was seen in CD4+ but not CD8+ TCR diversity (p=0.0027 vs p=0.16), with the rise being most apparent in complete responders (p=0.02). Baseline TCR diversity was reported to be lower in newly diagnosed patients than in healthy donors, and even lower in relapsed/refractory patients. The study was restricted to a single clinical trial cohort, and the causes of repertoire differences, possibly disease activity or prior therapy, were left undefined.

Source: peripheral blood mononuclear cells (PBMCs), taken at baseline. The chain is made from TRBV7-8 and TRBJ1-4; a confident D gene designation cannot be given. This clonotype was sampled from a human donor with classical Hodgkin lymphoma. CDR3 sequence: CASSSGFGEKLFF. The sequence in DNA is TGTGCCAGCAGCTCGGGGTTTGGGGAAAAACTGTTTTTT.